Listed below are T cell receptor beta chains from one sample, sequenced in a study of blood T cell repertoires in COVID-19. The data were produced by immunoSEQ multiplex PCR, yet TCRdb's version contains in-frame clones alone and is incomplete. The sample contains 180,000 or so clones, roughly 88% of which appear only once. Specimen: peripheral blood. Receptors originate from a human donor with active or convalescent COVID-19. The donor label of this sample is uncertain. CDR3s leave out the opening cysteine and the closing phenylalanine or tryptophan.

TRBJ1-6	TRBV5-1	ASSAGQGASSPLH
TRBJ2-7	TRBV4-2	ASSQGSGIQRTYEQY
TRBJ2-5	TRBV4-1	ASAVTTLQQTQY
TRBJ2-3	TRBV11-3	ASSFYSGPAYTQY
TRBJ2-5	TRBV5-4	ASSARDYLQETQY
TRBJ2-1	TRBV7-2	ASSQSSGGAYEQF
TRBJ1-5	TRBV24-1	ATSDSTGLGQPQH
TRBJ2-7	TRBV11-2	ASSPRDSPAGLPYEQY
TRBJ2-3	TRBV13	ASSFLEGGTDTQY
TRBJ1-6	TRBV19	ASSIGPGVSPLH
TRBJ1-1	TRBV28	ASSFPTSRGWDTEAF
TRBJ2-4	TRBV18	ASSPSQAKNIQY
TRBJ2-2	TRBV28	ASTQPGLPNTGELF
TRBJ2-3	TRBV7-3	ASSSIPGQGSDTQY
TRBJ1-5	TRBV27	ASSSRGGQPQH
TRBJ1-5	TRBV20-1	SASLQGGNQPQH
TRBJ2-7	TRBV12-5	ASGFRTEEQY
TRBJ2-1	TRBV5-1	ASSFRNEQF
TRBJ2-1	TRBV2	ASSEARLAGGFSYNEQF
TRBJ1-6	TRBV27	ASSLKSSYNSPLH
TRBJ2-7	TRBV23-1	ASSANSEQY
TRBJ2-2	TRBV11-3	ASSKLVWTSGGLNTGELF
TRBJ2-5	TRBV7-2	ASSLPGQGRETQY
TRBJ2-1	TRBV7-2	ASSAQIIAGGGNEQF
TRBJ1-4	TRBV18	ASSPPSGQGYEKLF
TRBJ2-7	TRBV28	ASSFTYEQY
TRBJ2-1	TRBV18	ASSPPVGESSYNEQF
TRBJ1-4	TRBV19	ASSINGGSSEKLF
TRBJ1-5	TRBV10-3	AISVDRAVNQPQH